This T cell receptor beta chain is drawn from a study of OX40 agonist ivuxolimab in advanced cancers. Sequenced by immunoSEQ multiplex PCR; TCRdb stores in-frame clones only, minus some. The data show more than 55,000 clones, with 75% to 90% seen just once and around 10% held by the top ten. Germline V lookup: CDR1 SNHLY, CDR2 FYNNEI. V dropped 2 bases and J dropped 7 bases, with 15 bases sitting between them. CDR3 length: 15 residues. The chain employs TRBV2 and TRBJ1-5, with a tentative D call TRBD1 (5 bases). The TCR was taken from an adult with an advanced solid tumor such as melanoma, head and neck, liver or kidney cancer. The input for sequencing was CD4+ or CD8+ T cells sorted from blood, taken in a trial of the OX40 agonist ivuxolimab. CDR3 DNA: TGTGCCAGCAGTGAAAGCCCAGGGTACCGGCAGCCCCAGCATTTT. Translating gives CASSESPGYRQPQHF.